The 22 T cell receptor beta chains listed next were all sequenced from one sample in a study of CD8+ T cells in alopecia areata. RNA, once extracted, was reverse transcribed into cDNA for use as the sequencing template. Sequenced by immunoSEQ multiplex PCR; TCRdb stores in-frame clones only, minus some. This sample has 200,000 to 300,000 clones, each found more than once. It was with CD4, CD8alpha, NKG2D, NKG2ACE and other markers that pooled cutaneous lymph node cells were sorted. Sequenced sample: CD4+ T cells sorted from a lymph node. These receptors all stem from a C3H/HeJ mouse with alopecia areata. The MHC haplotype of this mouse line is H2-k.

The table lists this clone with a few counts. Gene names follow the mouse nomenclature. The read terminates 4 residues ahead of where the CDR3 ends, so the germline J gene completes it. The V gene is TRBV19, the J gene TRBJ2-5; 11 bases align to TRBD2. Per the germline V gene, CDR1 is FNHDT and CDR2 is SITEND (reference sequence). There are 15 residues in the CDR3. Here the CDR3 reads CASSIRTGGWDTQYF. The covered CDR3 bases are TGTGCCAGCAGTATACGGACTGGGGGGTGGGAC.

A note on this clone: The genes are named according to mouse. The read comes to an end 4 residues before the CDR3 does, leaving the germline J gene to fill in the end. This CDR3 is also generated by other DNA sequences in the sample. The chain combines TRBV14 with TRBJ1-1, with 10 bases fitting TRBD1. Trimming cost V 5 bases and J 3 bases; bases outside gene matches: 4. The germline V gene encodes CDR1 SGHDT and CDR2 FRDEAV. CDR3 length: 14 amino acids. The CDR3 DNA, read in part, is TGTGCCAGCAGCCCCGGGACAGGGGACACA. Its protein product is CASSPGTGDT. The whole CDR3 sequence reads CASSPGTGDTEVFF.

This clone has just a few counts. Mouse names are used for the genes. The CDR3 goes on 3 residues after the read ends, and that part is filled in from the germline J gene. This rearrangement joins TRBV1 to TRBJ1-6, with D perhaps matching TRBD1 (5 bases). TRBJ1-6 counts as an open reading frame of uncertain function. V lost 3 bases, J lost 0 bases, and 9 bases lay in between. The CDR3 has 16 residues. The germline gives CDR1 NSQYPW, CDR2 LRSPGD (reference sequence). CDR3 sequence: CTCSAHRNSYNSPLYF. The CDR3 DNA, read in part, is TGCACCTGCAGTGCGCACAGGAATTCCTATAATTCGCCC.

A few counts support this clone. Mouse names are used for the genes. With the read ending 4 residues before the CDR3 end, the germline J gene is used to fill in that end. V and J are TRBV13-2 and TRBJ2-1, with 13 positions matching TRBD2. The ends lost 5 bases at V and 4 bases at J; junction bases unmatched: 6. Germline V gene sequence: CDR1 NNHNN, CDR2 SYGAGS (reference sequence). The CDR3 spans 16 residues. The DNA read from the CDR3 is TGTGCCAGCGGCGGACTGGGGGGGCGCCTTTATGCT. It specifies CASGGLGGRLYA. The entire CDR3 is CASGGLGGRLYAEQFF.

Turning to this clone: Gene and germline names: mouse. The read halts 4 residues ahead of the CDR3 end, with the missing end drawn from the germline J gene. V gene TRBV5 combines with J gene TRBJ2-3; TRBD1 matches 9 bases. The length of the CDR3 is 15 residues. From germline, CDR1 is LGHNA and CDR2 YNLKQL (reference sequence). Losses at the gene ends were 6 bases for V and 2 bases for J; bases not matched to a gene: 6. CDR3 bases read: TGTGCCAGCAGGCCGGACAGGGGTTTTGCAGAA. Translating it yields CASRPDRGFAE. The entire CDR3 sequence reads CASRPDRGFAETLYF.

This clone was seen a handful of times. These gene names are mouse names. The read stops 4 residues short of the end of the CDR3; the missing end is completed from the germline J gene. This same CDR3 is encoded by further DNA sequences in the sample. This chain uses TRBV13-1 with TRBJ2-3; 7 nucleotides line up with TRBD2. Trimming took 3 bases from V and 0 from J; bases not matched to a gene: 4. CDR1 and CDR2 from the germline V gene are NSHNY and SYGAGN. The CDR3 has 15 amino acids. This chain's CDR3 is CASSALGTSAETLYF. The sequenced CDR3 bases are TGTGCCAGCAGTGCACTGGGGACTAGTGCAGAA.

On this clone: Germline and genes here are mouse. The read terminates 4 residues ahead of where the CDR3 ends, so the germline J gene completes it. The chain combines TRBV1 with TRBJ1-2; TRBD1 matches at 11 bases. The V gene end was trimmed by 3 bases and the J gene end by 0 bases; junction bases not matched to a gene: 3. Germline V gene sequence: CDR1 NSQYPW, CDR2 LRSPGD (reference sequence). The CDR3 sequence is 16 residues long. Partial CDR3 DNA: TGCACCTGCAGTGCCTCGGGACAGGGGGCAAACTCC. Its protein is CTCSASGQGANS. From start to end, the CDR3 is CTCSASGQGANSDYTF.

This clone has just a few counts. The listed genes are named as in mouse. The read terminates 4 residues before the CDR3 end, so the remaining end is supplied by the germline J gene. The chain links TRBV5 to TRBJ2-2; weak D call: TRBD1 (7 bases). The CDR3 extends over 16 amino acids. Germline CDR1 is LGHNA and CDR2 is YNLKQL (reference sequence). V was trimmed by 4 bases and J by 1 base, leaving 13 bases between them. CDR3 bases read: TGTGCCAGCAGCCGTCTGGGGACAGTAAACACCGGG. It is translated as CASSRLGTVNTG. The full CDR3 protein reads CASSRLGTVNTGQLYF.

A few counts support this clone. The germline and genes are mouse ones. The read finishes 4 residues shy of the CDR3 end, and the germline J gene is used to complete it. The sample holds other DNA sequences that translate to the same CDR3. V and J are TRBV13-1 and TRBJ2-7; 11 bases are a match to TRBD2. The CDR3 has 15 residues. Germline CDR1 NSHNY, CDR2 SYGAGN. The CDR3 is CASSGAGTGGYEQYF. Incomplete CDR3 DNA: TGTGCCAGCAGTGGAGCCGGGACTGGGGGATAT.

In the case of this clone: Gene names refer to mouse genes. The DNA ends 4 residues before the CDR3 does, and the rest of the CDR3 is filled in from the germline J gene. The chain has TRBV5 and TRBJ2-2; 14 bases align to TRBD2. CDR1 is LGHNA and CDR2 is YNLKQL in the germline V gene (reference sequence). V trimming: 3 bases; J trimming: 4 bases; junction bases outside the gene matches: 13. The CDR3 is 20 amino acids. The covered CDR3 bases are TGTGCCAGCAGCCAGACCGGGACTGGGGGGGCGCGAAGGGGCACCGGG. It encodes CASSQTGTGGARRGTG. The whole CDR3 sequence is CASSQTGTGGARRGTGQLYF.

This clone was counted a few times. Here the gene names and germline are mouse. The read falls 4 residues short of the CDR3 end, and the missing part is taken from the germline J gene. The rearrangement joins TRBV17 to TRBJ2-1, with D unresolved. The CDR3 totals 15 residues. The ends were cut back, 7 bases at V and 1 base at J, with 14 bases in the middle. Germline loops: CDR1 MNHDT, CDR2 YYDKIL. The DNA read from the CDR3 is TGTGCTAGCACCATGACCCTGGCGAACTATGCT. Its translation: CASTMTLANYA. The entire CDR3 is CASTMTLANYAEQFF.

This clone turned up a few times. Each gene name is a mouse one. The read ends 4 residues early relative to the CDR3; the germline J gene fills the gap. The gene calls are TRBV17 and TRBJ1-2; D is uncertain. Germline V gives CDR1 MNHDT, CDR2 YYDKIL. V shed 6 bases and J shed 0 bases, with 11 bases lying between them. CDR3 size: 14 residues. Incomplete CDR3 DNA: TGTGCTAGCAGCAACATCCATCCAAACTCC. Its translation is CASSNIHPNS. The entire CDR3 protein is CASSNIHPNSDYTF. Using reference TRBV17 and TRBJ1-2 for the parts outside the CDR3, the full variable domain is DTTVKQNPRYKLARVGKPVNLICSQTMNHDTMYWYQKKPNQAPKLLLFYYDKILNREADTFEKFQSSRPNNSFCSLYIGSAGLEYSAMYLCASSNIHPNSDYTFGSGTRLLVI.

Turning to this clone: Germline and genes here are mouse. With the read ending 4 residues before the CDR3 end, the germline J gene is used to fill in that end. This chain uses TRBV13-1 with TRBJ2-4; TRBD2 aligns across 10 bases. The junction had 5 bases not matched to a gene; V was cut back by 0 bases and J by 1 base. The CDR3 sequence is 17 residues long. Germline values: CDR1 NSHNY, CDR2 SYGAGN. The CDR3 bases that were read are TGTGCCAGCAGTGATGCCTGGGGGGGCGTCGGTCAAAAC. Its translation is CASSDAWGGVGQN. In full, the CDR3 is CASSDAWGGVGQNTLYF.

This clone was seen a few times. The listed genes are named as in mouse. The CDR3 goes on 4 residues after the read ends, and that part is filled in from the germline J gene. In the same sample, other DNA sequences code for this CDR3. The rearrangement links TRBV13-3 to TRBJ1-2, with 7 bases matching TRBD1. The CDR3 runs to 14 residues. Germline V CDR1 and CDR2: NNHDY, SYVADS. V trimming: 4 bases; J trimming: 0 bases; junction bases outside the gene matches: 3. This chain's CDR3 is CASSHRGANSDYTF. The CDR3 DNA, read in part, is TGTGCCAGCAGTCACAGGGGTGCAAACTCC.

This clone was seen a few times. The genes and germline here are from mouse. From the germline J gene comes the end of the CDR3, since the read stops 4 residues before it. This chain joins TRBV17 and TRBJ2-1, with 10 bases matching TRBD2. The CDR3 covers 14 residues. The trim removed 6 bases at V and 4 bases at J, leaving 3 bases unmatched. Germline V gene sequence: CDR1 MNHDT, CDR2 YYDKIL. CDR3 sequence: CASSGDWGYAEQFF. The CDR3 DNA, read in part, is TGTGCTAGCAGCGGGGACTGGGGATATGCT.

Points on this clone: Mouse gene names apply. Read sequence stops 4 residues before the CDR3 end, and the germline J gene provides the missing end. The genes are TRBV14 and TRBJ1-1, with TRBD1 matching 11 bases. The CDR3 totals 16 residues. CDR1 and CDR2 (germline): SGHDT, FRDEAV. J was trimmed by 3 bases and V by 4 bases; bases with no gene match: 8. CDR3 in amino acids: CASSRLPGQGDTEVFF. CDR3 DNA (partial): TGTGCCAGCAGTCGTCTCCCGGGACAGGGGGACACA.

There are a few counts of this clone. The gene symbols are mouse symbols. The read ends 4 residues early relative to the CDR3; the germline J gene fills the gap. The rearrangement uses TRBV31 and TRBJ1-2; 7 nucleotides agree with TRBD1. This CDR3 is 13 amino acids long. J lost 4 bases, V lost 3 bases, and 5 bases had no gene match. The germline V gene encodes CDR1 GKSSPN and CDR2 SITVG. The CDR3 DNA, read in part, is TGTGCCTGGAGCGATACAGGGGTCTCC. Its protein is CAWSDTGVS. The entire CDR3 reads CAWSDTGVSDYTF. Full variable domain (missing parts from reference TRBV31 and TRBJ1-2): AQTIHQWPVAEIKAVGSPLSLGCTIKGKSSPNLYWYWQATGGTLQQLFYSITVGQVESVVQLNLSASRPKDDQFILSTEKLLLSHSGFYLCAWSDTGVSDYTFGSGTRLLVI.

Regarding this clone: Gene names are mouse gene names. The DNA ends 4 residues before the CDR3 does, and the rest of the CDR3 is filled in from the germline J gene. V gene TRBV19 combines with J gene TRBJ2-1; possible D gene TRBD1, 5 bases. Germline CDR1 FNHDT, CDR2 SITEND (reference sequence). The CDR3 runs 13 residues. Trimming took off 3 bases at V and 6 bases at J, with 10 bases between the two ends. The part of the CDR3 DNA that was read is TGTGCCAGCAGTAAGGAGGGGAGTGCT. Its translation: CASSKEGSA. The full CDR3 protein reads CASSKEGSAEQFF.

Note on this clone: Mouse gene names and germline throughout. Other DNA sequences in this specimen translate into the identical CDR3. The covered CDR3 bases are TGTGCCTGGAGTCTGGGGGGGCGAGCAGAA. This codes for CAWSLGGRAE. In full, the CDR3 is CAWSLGGRAETLYF. The chain links TRBV31 to TRBJ2-3; 8 bases are a match to TRBD2. The read ends 4 residues before the CDR3 terminus; that terminus is restored from the germline J gene. Germline V gene sequence: CDR1 GKSSPN, CDR2 SITVG. The CDR3 is made up of 14 amino acids. With V trimmed by 0 bases and J by 3 bases, 2 bases remained unmatched.

This clone was recorded a few times. Here the gene names and germline are mouse. The CDR3 end falls 4 residues outside the read, so it is completed with the germline J gene. The J gene is TRBJ2-5, the V gene TRBV19, with 8 bases lining up with TRBD1. The CDR3 runs 13 residues. CDR1 FNHDT and CDR2 SITEND come from the germline V gene (reference sequence). CDR3 loop: CASRGQAGDTQYF. The CDR3 bases that were read are TGTGCCAGCAGGGGACAGGCAGGGGAC.

With regard to this clone: Genes and germline are mouse. The CDR3 end is not reached by the read, which stops 4 residues before it; the germline J gene fills it in. The genes are TRBV19 and TRBJ2-2; D might be TRBD1 (6 bases). V shed 3 bases and J shed 0 bases, with 9 bases lying between them. Per germline, CDR1 FNHDT and CDR2 SITEND (reference sequence). The CDR3 is 15 amino acids. The DNA read from the CDR3 is TGTGCCAGCAGTACAGGGGTTTCAAACACCGGG. Residues: CASSTGVSNTG. Given in full, the CDR3 is CASSTGVSNTGQLYF.

There are a few counts of this clone. The genes are named according to mouse. The DNA ends 4 residues before the CDR3 does, and the rest of the CDR3 is filled in from the germline J gene. The chain recombines TRBV13-1 with TRBJ2-3; 9 bases align to TRBD1. The CDR3 is made up of 15 amino acids. The germline gives CDR1 NSHNY, CDR2 SYGAGN. V lost 2 bases to trimming and J lost 4 bases; unmatched junction nucleotides: 5. CDR3 amino acids: CASSDQDRGTETLYF. Incomplete CDR3 DNA: TGTGCCAGCAGTGACCAAGACAGGGGGACAGAA.